Given below is one T cell receptor beta chain in context. This entry belongs to a study of T-cell reconstitution after alpha-beta-depleted transplantation in children. TCRbeta library construction was performed incorporating unique molecular identifiers. TCRdb re-derived calls from the PCR reads in MiXCR, one entry per CDR3 protein. The repertoire holds approximately 590,000 distinct CDR3 sequences, roughly a tenth seen once, with about 4.3% in the top ten. The origin of this receptor is a human donor who donated a stem cell graft to a child with acute myeloid leukemia. Sequencing was performed on PBMCs from the stem cell graft donor, taken from the stem cell graft.

The CDR3 nucleotides read TGTGCTAGTGGTCTCGACGGGGGGTCGTACAATGAGCAGTTCTTC. Its protein is CASGLDGGSYNEQFF. This chain links TRBV12-5 with TRBJ2-1; 7 positions agree with TRBD2. Germline CDR1 LGHNT, CDR2 FRNRAP. V shed 5 bases and J 4 bases; nucleotides not matched to a gene: 8. The CDR3 totals 15 residues.